The 21 T cell receptor beta chains below come from one sample, sequenced in a study of T cell responses to AZD1222 COVID-19 vaccine. Libraries were prepared by immunoSEQ multiplex PCR; TCRdb keeps only in-frame clonotypes and omits some of them. The sample lists roughly 120,000 clones; about 88% were seen once. This specimen was peripheral blood, taken on day 0 of AZD1222 vaccination. These receptor sequences come from an adult in good health.

The chain couples TRBV19 to TRBJ1-2; weak D call: TRBD1 (5 bases). Germline V gene data show CDR1 as LNHDA and CDR2 as SQIVND (reference sequence). Trimming cost V 10 bases and J 4 bases, with 16 bases left between them. CDR3 length equals 13 residues. The CDR3: CATQGPAGYGYTF. The CDR3, as DNA: TGTGCCACTCAGGGCCCGGCGGGCTATGGCTACACCTTC.

This chain uses TRBV10-1 with TRBJ2-7; 14 positions agree with TRBD2. V trimming: 4 bases; J trimming: 2 bases; junction bases outside the gene matches: 4. The CDR3 spans 16 residues. Germline CDR1 and CDR2: WNHNN and SYGVQD (reference sequence). CDR3 protein: CASSVGTSGGPYEQYF. The CDR3 region has the DNA TGCGCCAGCAGTGTCGGGACTAGCGGGGGACCCTACGAGCAGTACTTC.

The genes are TRBV9 and TRBJ1-2; D unresolved. There are 16 residues in the CDR3. V lost 1 base to trimming and J lost 3 bases, with 16 bases between them. Germline values: CDR1 SGDLS, CDR2 YYNGEE. In nucleotides, the CDR3 is TGTGCCAGCAGCGTAAACCCCGGACTTTCTGACTATGGCTACACCTTC. Protein sequence: CASSVNPGLSDYGYTF.

This chain links TRBV5-4 with TRBJ2-7; 10 bases align to TRBD2. The CDR3 extends over 15 amino acids. Trimming took 4 bases from V and 2 from J; bases not matched to a gene: 6. Per germline, CDR1 SGHNT and CDR2 YYREEE (reference sequence). DNA for the CDR3: TGTGCCAGCAGCCCCGGGACTAGCGCCACCTACGAGCAGTACGTC. Translated, it gives CASSPGTSATYEQYV.

The rearrangement uses TRBV5-1 and TRBJ2-5, with 9 bases lining up with TRBD1. CDR3 length: 16 residues. Germline-derived CDR1 and CDR2 are SGHRS and YFSETQ. The junction had 11 bases not matched to a gene; V was cut back by 3 bases and J by 5 bases. CDR3 protein: CASSSVQGAAGETQYF. The CDR3 DNA reads as TGCGCCAGCAGCTCCGTACAGGGGGCCGCCGGGGAGACCCAGTACTTC. The variable domain in full, completed from reference TRBV5-1 and TRBJ2-5, reads KAGVTQTPRYLIKTRGQQVTLSCSPISGHRSVSWYQQTPGQGLQFLFEYFSETQRNKGNFPGRFSGRQFSNSRSEMNVSTLELGDSALYLCASSSVQGAAGETQYFGPGTRLLVL.

V usage is TRBV7-6 and J usage is TRBJ2-5; D not certain. Germline lookup yields CDR1 SGHVS and CDR2 FNYEAQ. Trimming stripped 5 bases from V and 4 bases from J, with 8 bases between. The CDR3 has 12 residues. The CDR3 here is CASSQRGETQYF. CDR3 sequence (DNA): TGTGCCAGCAGCCAGAGAGGAGAGACCCAGTACTTC.

The V and J genes are TRBV5-4 and TRBJ2-7, with D possibly matching TRBD1 (8 bases). The V end was cut by 4 bases, the J end by 2 bases, with 16 bases between. The CDR3 spans 15 residues. From germline, CDR1 is SGHNT and CDR2 YYREEE (reference sequence). The DNA for the CDR3 is TGTGCCAGCAGCCCGTCACAGGGGGGGACCTACGAGCAGTACTTC. Translation gives CASSPSQGGTYEQYF.

Only one count was recorded for this clone. The chain joins TRBV27 to TRBJ2-2; D call uncertain. With 2 bases removed from V and 4 bases from J, the gap between germline ends came to 2 bases. This CDR3 is built from 12 residues. CDR1 MNHEY and CDR2 SMNVEV come from the germline V gene (reference sequence). The CDR3 nucleotides read TGTGCCAGCAGTTTACCCACCGGGGAGCTGTTTTTT. This codes for CASSLPTGELFF.

The chain couples TRBV9 to TRBJ2-1; D gene uncertain. Per the germline V gene, CDR1 is SGDLS and CDR2 is YYNGEE. The CDR3 is 16 residues long. V was clipped by 4 bases and J by 7 bases, with 21 bases between them. This CDR3 reads CASSPDQRALWNEQFF. The DNA of the CDR3 is TGTGCCAGCAGCCCAGACCAGCGAGCCTTATGGAATGAGCAGTTCTTC.

This chain links TRBV11-3 with TRBJ1-1; the match to TRBD1 covers 8 bases. CDR3 length: 15 residues. The J segment lost 5 bases and the V segment lost 6 bases, leaving 11 bases of the junction unmatched. Germline CDR1 is SGHNT and CDR2 is YENEEA. For the CDR3, the DNA is TGTGCCAGCAGTCCCATCCAGGGGGCTTGGACTGAAGCTTTCTTT. Translated, it gives CASSPIQGAWTEAFF. Drawing the rest from reference TRBV11-3 and TRBJ1-1, the complete variable domain is EAGVVQSPRYKIIEKKQPVAFWCNPISGHNTLYWYLQNLGQGPELLIRYENEEAVDDSQLPKDRFSAERLKGVDSTLKIQPAELGDSAVYLCASSPIQGAWTEAFFGQGTRLTVV.

The chain carries TRBV3-1 (or the pseudogene TRBV3-2) and TRBJ1-3, with a possible D match to TRBD1 (6 bases). Trimming took off 0 bases at V and 0 bases at J, with 12 bases between the two ends. The CDR3 runs to 17 residues. The germline gives CDR1 LGHDT, CDR2 YNNKEL (reference sequence). The CDR3 sequence: CASSQDLRGGSGNTIYF. CDR3 bases: TGTGCCAGCAGCCAAGATTTACGAGGGGGCTCTGGAAACACCATATATTTT.

This clone was seen once. The CDR3: CASSLVVQNEQFF. The CDR3 DNA follows: TGTGCCAGCAGCTTAGTCGTACAGAATGAGCAGTTCTTC. The rearrangement uses TRBV11-3 and TRBJ2-1; no reliable D call. The CDR3 length is 13 residues. Trimming took 1 base from V and 7 from J, leaving 8 bases between them. CDR1 is SGHNT and CDR2 is YENEEA in the germline V gene.

The chain has TRBV25-1 and TRBJ1-5; D uncertain. The ends were cut back, 2 bases at V and 5 bases at J, with 7 bases in the middle. From germline, CDR1 is MGHDK and CDR2 SYGVNS. There are 13 residues in the CDR3. The CDR3: CASSEGIHQPQHF. For the CDR3, the DNA is TGTGCCAGCAGTGAAGGGATCCATCAGCCCCAGCATTTT.

The V and J genes are TRBV5-1 and TRBJ2-1; a weak D match, TRBD2 (6 bases). Germline V lookup: CDR1 SGHRS, CDR2 YFSETQ. The CDR3 runs 15 residues. V was cut by 0 bases and J by 7 bases, with 14 bases left in between. The CDR3 region is CASSLGYPLANEQFF. CDR3 in DNA: TGCGCCAGCAGCTTGGGGTACCCACTAGCTAATGAGCAGTTCTTC.

The chain has TRBV28 and TRBJ2-3; a weak D match, TRBD1 (6 bases). With 10 bases removed from V and 2 bases from J, the gap between germline ends came to 16 bases. Germline CDR1 MDHEN, CDR2 SYDVKM. The CDR3 runs to 14 residues. The CDR3 DNA reads as TGTGCCATCGGAAATGGGGGCTTCACAGATACGCAGTATTTT. Translated: CAIGNGGFTDTQYF.

The chain couples TRBV4-2 to TRBJ1-4; the match to TRBD1 covers 10 bases. In germline, CDR1 is LGHNA, CDR2 YNFKEQ. With V trimmed by 3 bases and J by 5 bases, 9 bases remained unmatched. The CDR3 spans 17 residues. The CDR3 reads CASSHLAPGQGNEKLFF. As DNA, the CDR3 is TGTGCCAGCAGCCACCTTGCGCCGGGACAGGGGAATGAAAAACTGTTTTTT.

The CDR3 coding sequence is TGTGCCAGCAGTTTATCGAGGACAGCCAACGTCCTGACTTTC. Amino acid sequence: CASSLSRTANVLTF. J is TRBJ2-6 and V is TRBV27; D might be TRBD1 (5 bases). Germline lookup yields CDR1 MNHEY and CDR2 SMNVEV (reference sequence). Trimming took 0 bases from V and 7 from J, leaving 7 bases between them. This CDR3 is 14 amino acids long.

This sequence joins TRBV7-6 and TRBJ2-1; D remains unclear. CDR3 size: 16 residues. Deletions cut 5 bases from V and 1 base from J, with 15 bases between. Germline V gene lookup returns CDR1 SGHVS and CDR2 FNYEAQ. The CDR3 is CASSLAYQRSYNEQFF. The CDR3 DNA reads TGTGCCAGCAGCCTTGCTTACCAGCGATCCTACAATGAGCAGTTCTTC.

The genes are TRBV12-3 or TRBV12-4 and TRBJ1-1; 8 positions agree with TRBD1. The CDR3 length is 13 residues. J lost 8 bases, V lost 0 bases, and 2 bases had no gene match. For the CDR3, the DNA is TGTGCCAGCAGTTTAGCCAGACAGGGGGAAGCTTTCTTT. Amino acids: CASSLARQGEAFF.

The V gene is TRBV5-1, the J gene TRBJ1-1; no clear D gene. The CDR3 covers 14 residues. CDR1 is SGHRS, CDR2 YFSETQ, per germline. The germline V and J ends were trimmed by 4 bases and 4 bases, with 14 bases remaining between them. CDR3 protein: CASSVHAGFTEAFF. The CDR3 coding sequence is TGCGCCAGCAGCGTCCATGCGGGCTTCACTGAAGCTTTCTTT.

The genes are TRBV6-5 and TRBJ1-5; D is unresolved. V was cut by 6 bases and J by 5 bases, with 11 bases left in between. CDR1 and CDR2 (germline): MNHEY, SVGAGI. This CDR3 contains 13 residues. The CDR3 region has the DNA TGTGCCAGCAGCCACGGGAAGGATCAGCCCCAGCATTTT. The encoded protein is CASSHGKDQPQHF.